This T cell receptor (beta chain) appears in the sequencing data of a study of T cell repertoires in ileal Crohn's disease. The table came from immunoSEQ multiplex PCR; TCRdb's copy has only in-frame clones and leaves some out. The table has fewer than 7,000 clones, 65% to 80% seen once. Germline V gene lookup returns CDR1 MNHEY and CDR2 SVGAGI. The V end lost 5 bases, the J end lost 0 bases, and 14 bases lay between the germline ends. The CDR3 length is 15 residues. Specimen: ileal tissue. The rearrangement links TRBV6-5 to TRBJ2-7; no definite D call. The TCR sequence derives from an adult with Crohn's disease. The CDR3 protein is CASSTPGGSSYEQYF. The CDR3 DNA sequence: TGTGCCAGCAGTACCCCTGGCGGAAGCTCCTACGAGCAGTACTTC.